These T cell receptor beta chains were read from a single sample in a study of blood T cells in healthy people across ages. Each CDR3 protein gets one entry after TCRdb re-called the 5' RACE reads with MiXCR. The sample contains about 640,000 distinct CDR3 sequences, about 53% of which appear only once. Material: blood. These receptors originate from a man aged 55 to 69 in good health. Both conserved end residues are part of each CDR3. Fields, in order: J gene, V gene, clone size, D gene, CDR3 length, CDR3 DNA, CDR3 protein. A D gene is named only where the DNA matches it firmly. Clone size is given for some rows only: seen once, a few or many times, or a class if the clone is expanded.

J gene: TRBJ1-2; V gene: TRBV6-5; clone size: -; D gene: -; CDR3 length: 14; CDR3 DNA: TGTGCCAGCAGTTACATCCGGGGGGCCTATGGCTACACCTTC; CDR3 protein: CASSYIRGAYGYTF
J gene: TRBJ2-7; V gene: TRBV3-1; clone size: -; D gene: TRBD2; CDR3 length: 13; CDR3 DNA: TGTGCCAGCAGCACCGGGACTAGCGGCGAGCAGTACTTC; CDR3 protein: CASSTGTSGEQYF
J gene: TRBJ2-7; V gene: TRBV11-2; clone size: -; D gene: -; CDR3 length: 13; CDR3 DNA: TGTGCCAGCAGCTTCGGGGGGCGGGAAGAGCAGTACTTC; CDR3 protein: CASSFGGREEQYF
J gene: TRBJ2-1; V gene: TRBV6-5; clone size: -; D gene: -; CDR3 length: 14; CDR3 DNA: TGTGCCAGCAGTTACTCCGGGAACTACAATGAGCAGTTCTTC; CDR3 protein: CASSYSGNYNEQFF
J gene: TRBJ2-5; V gene: TRBV10-3; clone size: -; D gene: TRBD2; CDR3 length: 15; CDR3 DNA: TGTGCCACGACTCCGACTAGCGGGGGGCAAGAGACCCAGTACTTC; CDR3 protein: CATTPTSGGQETQYF
J gene: TRBJ2-3; V gene: TRBV4-1; clone size: -; D gene: -; CDR3 length: 15; CDR3 DNA: TGCGCCAGCAGCCAAGAGGGGTTGGGCACAGATACGCAGTATTTT; CDR3 protein: CASSQEGLGTDTQYF
J gene: TRBJ1-2; V gene: TRBV29-1; clone size: many; D gene: -; CDR3 length: 16; CDR3 DNA: TGCAGCGTTGTCCCCTTGGCCGGCCCGGAGAACTATGGCTACACCTTC; CDR3 protein: CSVVPLAGPENYGYTF
J gene: TRBJ1-1; V gene: TRBV5-1; clone size: -; D gene: -; CDR3 length: 17; CDR3 DNA: TGCGCCAGCAGCTTGGTGGGGGGCACTACACCGGACACTGAAGCTTTCTTT; CDR3 protein: CASSLVGGTTPDTEAFF
J gene: TRBJ2-5; V gene: TRBV25-1; clone size: -; D gene: TRBD1; CDR3 length: 14; CDR3 DNA: TGTGCCAGCAGTGAATCGACAGGGATAGAGACCCAGTACTTC; CDR3 protein: CASSESTGIETQYF
J gene: TRBJ2-5; V gene: TRBV9; clone size: -; D gene: -; CDR3 length: 16; CDR3 DNA: TGTGTCAGCAGCCCCAGAAGGGGTGCAGGCCACGAGACCCAGTACTTC; CDR3 protein: CVSSPRRGAGHETQYF
J gene: TRBJ2-1; V gene: TRBV6-5; clone size: -; D gene: TRBD2; CDR3 length: 16; CDR3 DNA: TGTGCCAGCACCACACCGGGACTAGCGGGGGGGGTTGAGCAGTTCTTC; CDR3 protein: CASTTPGLAGGVEQFF
J gene: TRBJ2-1; V gene: TRBV20-1; clone size: -; D gene: TRBD1; CDR3 length: 13; CDR3 DNA: TGCAGTGCTTCCCGAGGGGCGACAGGGCCGCAGTTCTTC; CDR3 protein: CSASRGATGPQFF
J gene: TRBJ2-3; V gene: TRBV5-1; clone size: -; D gene: TRBD2; CDR3 length: 17; CDR3 DNA: TGCGCCAGCAGCCCGGGGGTAGCGGGGGCTAGCACAGATACGCAGTATTTT; CDR3 protein: CASSPGVAGASTDTQYF
J gene: TRBJ2-7; V gene: TRBV7-2; clone size: -; D gene: -; CDR3 length: 13; CDR3 DNA: TGTGCCAGCAGTGATTCCGGGGTCTACGAGCAGTACTTC; CDR3 protein: CASSDSGVYEQYF
J gene: TRBJ2-1; V gene: TRBV20-1; clone size: -; D gene: -; CDR3 length: 11; CDR3 DNA: TGCAGTGCTAGATGGGACAATGAGCAGTTCTTC; CDR3 protein: CSARWDNEQFF
J gene: TRBJ1-4; V gene: TRBV5-1; clone size: -; D gene: TRBD1; CDR3 length: 16; CDR3 DNA: TGCGCCAGCAGCTCTGGGACAGGGCCAAGGAACGAAAAACTGTTTTTT; CDR3 protein: CASSSGTGPRNEKLFF
J gene: TRBJ1-4; V gene: TRBV5-5; clone size: -; D gene: -; CDR3 length: 13; CDR3 DNA: TGTGCCAGCACCCTTGACCTTAATGAAAAACTGTATTTT; CDR3 protein: CASTLDLNEKLYF
J gene: TRBJ2-1; V gene: TRBV7-2; clone size: few; D gene: TRBD1; CDR3 length: 15; CDR3 DNA: TGTGCCAGCAGCAAACAGACAGGGTGGTACAATGAGCAGTTCTTC; CDR3 protein: CASSKQTGWYNEQFF
J gene: TRBJ2-1; V gene: TRBV7-9; clone size: few; D gene: TRBD1; CDR3 length: 15; CDR3 DNA: TGTGCCAGCAGCTTAGCCAGGGGGAGCTTGGATGAGCAGTTCTTC; CDR3 protein: CASSLARGSLDEQFF
J gene: TRBJ2-5; V gene: TRBV12-3/TRBV12-4; clone size: -; D gene: TRBD1; CDR3 length: 15; CDR3 DNA: TGTGCCAGCAGCCGAGAGACAGGGGAACGCGAGACCCAGTACTTC; CDR3 protein: CASSRETGERETQYF
J gene: TRBJ2-6; V gene: TRBV5-1; clone size: -; D gene: -; CDR3 length: 16; CDR3 DNA: TGCGCCAGCAGCCCAAGGACAGTTCTGGGGGCCAACGTCCTGACTTTC; CDR3 protein: CASSPRTVLGANVLTF
J gene: TRBJ2-7; V gene: TRBV5-1; clone size: -; D gene: -; CDR3 length: 13; CDR3 DNA: TGCGCCAGCAGCTCGGGCAGACCCTACGAGCAGTACTTC; CDR3 protein: CASSSGRPYEQYF
J gene: TRBJ2-5; V gene: TRBV18; clone size: -; D gene: TRBD1; CDR3 length: 16; CDR3 DNA: TGTGCCAGCTCACCAACCGGGACAGTCGGACAAGAGACCCAGTACTTC; CDR3 protein: CASSPTGTVGQETQYF
J gene: TRBJ2-3; V gene: TRBV28; clone size: -; D gene: TRBD1; CDR3 length: 12; CDR3 DNA: TGTGCCAGCAGTTCGACAGGGGGGGCGCAGTATTTT; CDR3 protein: CASSSTGGAQYF
J gene: TRBJ1-5; V gene: TRBV12-3/TRBV12-4; clone size: -; D gene: TRBD1; CDR3 length: 15; CDR3 DNA: TGTGCCAGCAGTTTGAGGGGGCTGAGCAATCAGCCCCAGCATTTT; CDR3 protein: CASSLRGLSNQPQHF
J gene: TRBJ2-7; V gene: TRBV29-1; clone size: few; D gene: -; CDR3 length: 12; CDR3 DNA: TGCAGCGTTGGCACGGGAAGCTACGAGCAGTACTTC; CDR3 protein: CSVGTGSYEQYF
J gene: TRBJ2-1; V gene: TRBV20-1; clone size: few; D gene: TRBD2; CDR3 length: 13; CDR3 DNA: TGCAGCGCTAGAGCGGGGGTGACCTTTGAGCAGTTCTTC; CDR3 protein: CSARAGVTFEQFF
J gene: TRBJ1-5; V gene: TRBV2; clone size: -; D gene: -; CDR3 length: 13; CDR3 DNA: TGTGCCAGCAGTCCGGAGTTGGGACAGCCCCAGCATTTT; CDR3 protein: CASSPELGQPQHF
J gene: TRBJ2-1; V gene: TRBV18; clone size: -; D gene: -; CDR3 length: 16; CDR3 DNA: TGTGCCAGCTCACCCCAAGTGACTAGTGATGGCAATGAGCAGTTCTTC; CDR3 protein: CASSPQVTSDGNEQFF
J gene: TRBJ2-1; V gene: TRBV13; clone size: -; D gene: -; CDR3 length: 11; CDR3 DNA: TGTGCCAGCAGCCAACTGGGGTCTCCGTTCTTC; CDR3 protein: CASSQLGSPFF
J gene: TRBJ2-5; V gene: TRBV4-2; clone size: few; D gene: -; CDR3 length: 17; CDR3 DNA: TGTGCCAGCAGCCAAGAAACCCTGCTAGCGCAGCGAGAGACCCAGTACTTC; CDR3 protein: CASSQETLLAQRETQYF
J gene: TRBJ2-3; V gene: TRBV12-3/TRBV12-4; clone size: few; D gene: -; CDR3 length: 15; CDR3 DNA: TGTGCCAGCAGTTTCCGGACAGTCCCCACAGATACGCAGTATTTT; CDR3 protein: CASSFRTVPTDTQYF
J gene: TRBJ1-2; V gene: TRBV3-1; clone size: -; D gene: TRBD1; CDR3 length: 13; CDR3 DNA: TGTGCCAGCAGAATACAGGGGAACTATGGCTACACCTTC; CDR3 protein: CASRIQGNYGYTF
J gene: TRBJ1-5; V gene: TRBV25-1; clone size: -; D gene: -; CDR3 length: 14; CDR3 DNA: TGTGCCAGCAGTGGTATCGGGGGCTCACAGCCCCAGCATTTT; CDR3 protein: CASSGIGGSQPQHF
J gene: TRBJ2-2; V gene: TRBV6-5; clone size: many; D gene: -; CDR3 length: 16; CDR3 DNA: TGTGCCAGCAGTTACGGCACAGACCCGAACACCGGGGAGCTGTTTTTT; CDR3 protein: CASSYGTDPNTGELFF
J gene: TRBJ2-7; V gene: TRBV4-2; clone size: -; D gene: -; CDR3 length: 15; CDR3 DNA: TGTGCCAGCAGCCGTGAGTGGACTGTCTCCTACGAGCAGTACTTC; CDR3 protein: CASSREWTVSYEQYF
J gene: TRBJ1-2; V gene: TRBV5-1; clone size: -; D gene: TRBD1; CDR3 length: 16; CDR3 DNA: TGCGCCAGCAGCTTGGCGGCTTCGGGACAGGGGGCTGGCTACACCTTC; CDR3 protein: CASSLAASGQGAGYTF
J gene: TRBJ2-5; V gene: TRBV6-6; clone size: -; D gene: TRBD2; CDR3 length: 16; CDR3 DNA: TGTGCCAGCAGTTACTCGGGAAGTAGCGGGCCGAGGACCCAGTACTTC; CDR3 protein: CASSYSGSSGPRTQYF
J gene: TRBJ2-2; V gene: TRBV5-1; clone size: once; D gene: -; CDR3 length: 15; CDR3 DNA: TGCGCCAGCAGCTTTTACGGGGACCTAACCGGGGAGCTGTTTTTT; CDR3 protein: CASSFYGDLTGELFF
J gene: TRBJ2-7; V gene: TRBV20-1; clone size: -; D gene: -; CDR3 length: 16; CDR3 DNA: TGCAGTGCTGGGCTAAGTGGAGGGACCGTCTCCTACGAGCAGTACTTC; CDR3 protein: CSAGLSGGTVSYEQYF
J gene: TRBJ1-1; V gene: TRBV12-3/TRBV12-4; clone size: -; D gene: TRBD1; CDR3 length: 15; CDR3 DNA: TGTGCCAGCATTCTACGGACAGGGGCGGGGACTGAAGCTTTCTTT; CDR3 protein: CASILRTGAGTEAFF
J gene: TRBJ2-7; V gene: TRBV2; clone size: -; D gene: -; CDR3 length: 14; CDR3 DNA: TGTGCCAGCAGTGAGGGGGGTGGTTTTCAGGAGCAGTACTTC; CDR3 protein: CASSEGGGFQEQYF
J gene: TRBJ2-6; V gene: TRBV5-1; clone size: -; D gene: -; CDR3 length: 20; CDR3 DNA: TGCGCCAGCAGCCTCATTACTCGGACGGAGGGCCTTCGAGGGGCCAACGTCCTGACTTTC; CDR3 protein: CASSLITRTEGLRGANVLTF
J gene: TRBJ1-2; V gene: TRBV5-8; clone size: -; D gene: -; CDR3 length: 12; CDR3 DNA: TGTGCCAGCAGCCCTAGACAGGTCGGCTACACCTTC; CDR3 protein: CASSPRQVGYTF
J gene: TRBJ1-2; V gene: TRBV5-1; clone size: -; D gene: -; CDR3 length: 15; CDR3 DNA: TGCGCCAGCAGCTTGCGAACAGGCCTCAGAGGAGGCTACACCTTC; CDR3 protein: CASSLRTGLRGGYTF
J gene: TRBJ1-4; V gene: TRBV20-1; clone size: -; D gene: -; CDR3 length: 13; CDR3 DNA: TGCAGTGCTAGGGCAGGGGTTGGGGAAAAACTGTTTTTT; CDR3 protein: CSARAGVGEKLFF
J gene: TRBJ2-1; V gene: TRBV11-2; clone size: few; D gene: TRBD1; CDR3 length: 16; CDR3 DNA: TGTGCCAGCAGCTTGGGACAGGGGGCTCGGGTAAATGAGCAGTTCTTC; CDR3 protein: CASSLGQGARVNEQFF
J gene: TRBJ2-7; V gene: TRBV20-1; clone size: -; D gene: TRBD1; CDR3 length: 13; CDR3 DNA: TGCAGTGCTCCGGGACAGGGTGGCGATGAGCAGTACTTC; CDR3 protein: CSAPGQGGDEQYF
J gene: TRBJ2-4; V gene: TRBV6-2/TRBV6-3; clone size: -; D gene: -; CDR3 length: 12; CDR3 DNA: TGTGCCAGCAGCCCAATAAGAAACATTCAGTACTTC; CDR3 protein: CASSPIRNIQYF
J gene: TRBJ2-1; V gene: TRBV20-1; clone size: -; D gene: -; CDR3 length: 13; CDR3 DNA: TGCAGTGCTAGAGAAGGCGGTAGGAATGAGCAGTTCTTC; CDR3 protein: CSAREGGRNEQFF
J gene: TRBJ1-2; V gene: TRBV9; clone size: -; D gene: -; CDR3 length: 18; CDR3 DNA: TGTGCCAGCAGCCCCGGTTTGGGTGCCCACATTTCTAACTATGGCTACACCTTC; CDR3 protein: CASSPGLGAHISNYGYTF
J gene: TRBJ2-5; V gene: TRBV10-3; clone size: -; D gene: -; CDR3 length: 12; CDR3 DNA: TGTGCCATCAGTGTAAAGGGAGAGACCCAGTACTTC; CDR3 protein: CAISVKGETQYF
J gene: TRBJ1-2; V gene: TRBV18; clone size: -; D gene: -; CDR3 length: 14; CDR3 DNA: TGTGCCAGCTCACCAGGGGCCGAGAGCTATGGCTACACCTTC; CDR3 protein: CASSPGAESYGYTF
J gene: TRBJ2-5; V gene: TRBV10-1; clone size: -; D gene: TRBD2; CDR3 length: 15; CDR3 DNA: TGCGCCAGCAGTGAGTCGGTAGCGGGGCAAGAGACCCAGTACTTC; CDR3 protein: CASSESVAGQETQYF
J gene: TRBJ2-5; V gene: TRBV20-1; clone size: -; D gene: TRBD2; CDR3 length: 13; CDR3 DNA: TGCTCCACCAGCGGGGGGGCCCGGGAGACCCAGTACTTC; CDR3 protein: CSTSGGARETQYF
J gene: TRBJ1-5; V gene: TRBV10-3; clone size: -; D gene: -; CDR3 length: 12; CDR3 DNA: TGTGCCATCAGGGACATAGATCAGCCCCAGCATTTT; CDR3 protein: CAIRDIDQPQHF